Sequencing of this T cell receptor beta chain was carried out in a study of blood T cell repertoires in COVID-19. Study overall: Italy, Spain and the United States were the sources of the convalescent and acute COVID-19 samples. Sources were T cells, B-cell-depleted T cells, or PBMCs; the material itself was cDNA or gDNA.

Original analysis: Estimated nucleated cell counts came from reference gene primer amplification. Libraries were prepared by immunoSEQ multiplex PCR; TCRdb keeps only in-frame clonotypes and omits some of them. The V and J calls and clone size were taken over from that table, and D and trimming were inferred from the DNA. Counted here are some 130,000 clones, about 91% occurring once; the ten biggest clones make up about a tenth. The V gene end was trimmed by 4 bases and the J gene end by 1 base; junction bases not matched to a gene: 12. CDR1 is SQVTM and CDR2 is ANQGSEA in the germline V gene. CDR3 length: 16 amino acids.

This chain joins TRBV29-1 and TRBJ2-7; 8 bases are shared with TRBD1. What was sequenced was peripheral blood. This TCR derives from a man aged 50-59 years with acute or convalescent COVID-19. CDR3 protein: CSVGPPDRGHSYEQYF. The DNA of the CDR3 is TGCAGCGTTGGCCCCCCAGACAGGGGACATTCCTACGAGCAGTACTTC.